These T cell receptor beta chains were read from a single sample in a study of cytomegalovirus exposure and HLA in healthy donors. The protocol was immunoSEQ multiplex PCR, while the TCRdb copy is restricted to in-frame clones and leaves out a portion. The table lists 35,000 to 45,000 clones, nearly 70% of them singletons. Sequenced input: PBMCs. The origin of the receptors is a man younger than 45 in good health and CMV-seronegative. Both conserved end residues are part of each CDR3. Each record gives: J gene, D gene, clone size, V gene, CDR3 DNA, CDR3 protein. The D gene is left open where the match is weak. Clone size appears in some rows only: once, few, many, or a class for an expanded clone.

j_call: TRBJ2-7; d_call: TRBD2; clone_size: -; v_call: TRBV5-1; cdr3_nt: TGCGCCAGCAGCTTTCTAGCGGGAGACTCCTACGAGCAGTACTTC; cdr3_aa: CASSFLAGDSYEQYF
j_call: TRBJ2-7; d_call: -; clone_size: -; v_call: TRBV11-2; cdr3_nt: TGTGCCAGCAGCGTGACCTCTGGCGGGGACTCCTACGAGCAGTACTTC; cdr3_aa: CASSVTSGGDSYEQYF
j_call: TRBJ1-5; d_call: -; clone_size: -; v_call: TRBV6-6; cdr3_nt: TGTGCCAGCAGTTACTCTTCCAGGGTTGGCAATCAGCCCCAGCATTTT; cdr3_aa: CASSYSSRVGNQPQHF
j_call: TRBJ1-1; d_call: TRBD1; clone_size: -; v_call: TRBV5-8; cdr3_nt: TGTGCCAGCAGCGCCTTCCCGGGACAGGGAGACACTGAAGCTTTCTTT; cdr3_aa: CASSAFPGQGDTEAFF
j_call: TRBJ2-1; d_call: TRBD2; clone_size: -; v_call: TRBV4-2; cdr3_nt: TGTGCCAGCAGCCAAACTAGCGGGGCAGGGTCATACAATGAGCAGTTCTTC; cdr3_aa: CASSQTSGAGSYNEQFF
j_call: TRBJ1-4; d_call: -; clone_size: -; v_call: TRBV6-5; cdr3_nt: TGTGCCAGCAGTTACTCTCAGGGAAGGACTAATGAAAAACTGTTTTTT; cdr3_aa: CASSYSQGRTNEKLFF
j_call: TRBJ2-7; d_call: TRBD1; clone_size: -; v_call: TRBV11-2; cdr3_nt: TGTGCCAGCGGCCGGGACAGGGTCGACGAGCAGTACTTC; cdr3_aa: CASGRDRVDEQYF
j_call: TRBJ1-1; d_call: -; clone_size: -; v_call: TRBV5-1; cdr3_nt: TGCGCCAGCAGCTCAACAGCTGAAGCTTTCTTT; cdr3_aa: CASSSTAEAFF
j_call: TRBJ1-4; d_call: TRBD1; clone_size: -; v_call: TRBV29-1; cdr3_nt: TGCAGCGTTGAATCTCAGGGGGAGCCAGAAAAACTGTTTTTT; cdr3_aa: CSVESQGEPEKLFF
j_call: TRBJ1-5; d_call: -; clone_size: -; v_call: TRBV6-5; cdr3_nt: TGTGCCAGCCGTACTTACAATCAGCCCCAGCATTTT; cdr3_aa: CASRTYNQPQHF
j_call: TRBJ2-7; d_call: TRBD2; clone_size: -; v_call: TRBV6-4; cdr3_nt: TGTGCCAGCAGTCCCCTAGCGGGGGGGCCCTACGAGCAGTACTTC; cdr3_aa: CASSPLAGGPYEQYF
j_call: TRBJ2-7; d_call: -; clone_size: -; v_call: TRBV6-5; cdr3_nt: TGTGCCAGCACTCCAGGGGTTCTGAACGAGCAGTACTTC; cdr3_aa: CASTPGVLNEQYF
j_call: TRBJ2-3; d_call: -; clone_size: -; v_call: TRBV6-5; cdr3_nt: TGTGCCAGCAGCCGGGACTTCACAGATACGCAGTATTTT; cdr3_aa: CASSRDFTDTQYF
j_call: TRBJ1-2; d_call: TRBD1; clone_size: -; v_call: TRBV18; cdr3_nt: TGTGCCAGCTCACCACAGGGGGCCAACTATGGCTACACCTTC; cdr3_aa: CASSPQGANYGYTF
j_call: TRBJ2-5; d_call: -; clone_size: -; v_call: TRBV4-1; cdr3_nt: TGCGCCAGCAGCCGACTTCCAGGGGGGTTTCGAGAGACCCAGTACTTC; cdr3_aa: CASSRLPGGFRETQYF
j_call: TRBJ1-4; d_call: -; clone_size: -; v_call: TRBV2; cdr3_nt: TGTGCCAGCTCTGACAGGACAGCTGCAACTAATGAAAAACTGTTTTTT; cdr3_aa: CASSDRTAATNEKLFF
j_call: TRBJ1-6; d_call: -; clone_size: -; v_call: TRBV27; cdr3_nt: TGTGCCAGCAGCCGCCAGGGAAGGGATAATTCACCCCTCCACTTT; cdr3_aa: CASSRQGRDNSPLHF
j_call: TRBJ2-1; d_call: TRBD2; clone_size: -; v_call: TRBV7-2; cdr3_nt: TGTGCTAGCGGGGGCCCTAGCTCCTACAATGAGCAGTTCTTC; cdr3_aa: CASGGPSSYNEQFF
j_call: TRBJ1-2; d_call: TRBD1; clone_size: -; v_call: TRBV28; cdr3_nt: TGTGCCATCCAACAGGGGACTGGCTACACCTTC; cdr3_aa: CAIQQGTGYTF
j_call: TRBJ1-1; d_call: -; clone_size: -; v_call: TRBV18; cdr3_nt: TGTGCCAGCTCACCCGACACCCGCGTTGAAGCTTTCTTT; cdr3_aa: CASSPDTRVEAFF
j_call: TRBJ2-5; d_call: -; clone_size: -; v_call: TRBV29-1; cdr3_nt: TGCAGCGTGCTTTGGACAGCCCGCTACGAGACCCAGTACTTC; cdr3_aa: CSVLWTARYETQYF
j_call: TRBJ1-2; d_call: TRBD1; clone_size: -; v_call: TRBV6-5; cdr3_nt: TGTGCCAGCAGCTTTACGGGACAGAACTATGGCTACACCTTC; cdr3_aa: CASSFTGQNYGYTF
j_call: TRBJ1-5; d_call: -; clone_size: -; v_call: TRBV19; cdr3_nt: TGTGCCAGTGGGGGCTCGAGGGCCGATCAGCCCCAGCATTTT; cdr3_aa: CASGGSRADQPQHF
j_call: TRBJ2-5; d_call: TRBD1; clone_size: -; v_call: TRBV6-6; cdr3_nt: TGTGCCAGCAGTGCGCCCGGGACAGTTGAGACCCAGTACTTC; cdr3_aa: CASSAPGTVETQYF
j_call: TRBJ2-7; d_call: -; clone_size: -; v_call: TRBV6-6; cdr3_nt: TGTGCCAGCACCCAGTACCGGACAGACTACGAGCAGTACTTC; cdr3_aa: CASTQYRTDYEQYF
j_call: TRBJ1-2; d_call: -; clone_size: -; v_call: TRBV4-1; cdr3_nt: TGCGCCAGCAGCCAAGTCGGGATGATGATAATGCATGGCTACACCTTC; cdr3_aa: CASSQVGMMIMHGYTF
j_call: TRBJ1-1; d_call: -; clone_size: -; v_call: TRBV28; cdr3_nt: TGTGCCAGCAGTTTAATAAGACAGTTGGTAAGGCCTGAAGCTTTCTTT; cdr3_aa: CASSLIRQLVRPEAFF
j_call: TRBJ2-3; d_call: TRBD1; clone_size: -; v_call: TRBV29-1; cdr3_nt: TGCAGCGTTGAAGATAAGGGGGCGGTCGGAGATACGCAGTATTTT; cdr3_aa: CSVEDKGAVGDTQYF
j_call: TRBJ1-5; d_call: -; clone_size: -; v_call: TRBV18; cdr3_nt: TGTGCCAGCTCGTCCTTGGCGTCCCCCGGGCAGCCCCAGCATTTT; cdr3_aa: CASSSLASPGQPQHF
j_call: TRBJ1-2; d_call: -; clone_size: few; v_call: TRBV19; cdr3_nt: TGTGCCAGTAGTGGTTTAGGGAGGGACTATGGCTACACCTTC; cdr3_aa: CASSGLGRDYGYTF
j_call: TRBJ2-7; d_call: -; clone_size: few; v_call: TRBV29-1; cdr3_nt: TGCAGCGTTGAAGAAAACGGGGCGGGGATCAAGTACTTC; cdr3_aa: CSVEENGAGIKYF
j_call: TRBJ2-2; d_call: -; clone_size: -; v_call: TRBV5-4; cdr3_nt: TGTGCCAGCAGCTATGAGAGAACCGGGGAGCTGTTTTTT; cdr3_aa: CASSYERTGELFF
j_call: TRBJ2-5; d_call: -; clone_size: -; v_call: TRBV7-9; cdr3_nt: TGTGCCAGCAGCAGGGGGTTTAAAGAGACCCAGTACTTC; cdr3_aa: CASSRGFKETQYF
j_call: TRBJ1-3; d_call: -; clone_size: -; v_call: TRBV15; cdr3_nt: TGTGCCACCTCCTCCGGCAGGGCGGACGGAAACACCATATATTTT; cdr3_aa: CATSSGRADGNTIYF
j_call: TRBJ1-5; d_call: TRBD1; clone_size: -; v_call: TRBV28; cdr3_nt: TGTGCCAGCAGCCCGTCGACAGGGAGTCAGCCCCAGCATTTT; cdr3_aa: CASSPSTGSQPQHF
j_call: TRBJ1-2; d_call: -; clone_size: -; v_call: TRBV20-1; cdr3_nt: TGCAGTGTCTACTATGGCTACACCTTC; cdr3_aa: CSVYYGYTF
j_call: TRBJ2-3; d_call: -; clone_size: -; v_call: TRBV10-1; cdr3_nt: TGCGCCAGCAGTGACGGCGGGGCAATCACAGATACGCAGTATTTT; cdr3_aa: CASSDGGAITDTQYF
j_call: TRBJ2-7; d_call: TRBD1; clone_size: -; v_call: TRBV7-8; cdr3_nt: TGTGCCAGCAGCTTAGCGAGTACAGGGGCCTACGAGCAGTACTTC; cdr3_aa: CASSLASTGAYEQYF
j_call: TRBJ2-2; d_call: -; clone_size: -; v_call: TRBV27; cdr3_nt: TGTGCCACGTCGGAGCGAAACACCGGGGAGCTGTTTTTT; cdr3_aa: CATSERNTGELFF
j_call: TRBJ2-5; d_call: TRBD2; clone_size: -; v_call: TRBV18; cdr3_nt: TGTGCCAGCTCACCAGCTAGCGGGACTCAAGAGACCCAGTACTTC; cdr3_aa: CASSPASGTQETQYF
j_call: TRBJ1-2; d_call: -; clone_size: -; v_call: TRBV4-3; cdr3_nt: TGCGCCAGCAGCCAAGCTCAGGGGATCTACACCTTC; cdr3_aa: CASSQAQGIYTF